This TCR beta chain originates from a study of breast tumors, draining lymph nodes, adjacent tissues. Study-level findings and limits: Tumors had less TCR diversity than lymph nodes, more than nontumor tissue.

Each CDR3 protein is one row after TCRdb ran MiXCR on the multiplex PCR reads. The sample holds 15,000 or so distinct CDR3 sequences, roughly two thirds seen once. Germline-derived CDR1 and CDR2 are SGHRS and YFSETQ. The CDR3 is 15 amino acids. The J segment lost 5 bases and the V segment lost 2 bases, leaving 7 bases of the junction unmatched. This clonotype appeared many times. Its antigen is undetermined. The clonotype was recovered from a female donor with breast cancer. Some clones in this sample may be carry-over from other donors' samples. The sequenced sample consisted of tumor-adjacent breast tissue. This sequence joins TRBV5-1 and TRBJ2-1; 7 bases are a match to TRBD1. The CDR3 loop is CASSFRQGLDNEQFF. The CDR3, as DNA: TGCGCCAGCAGCTTTAGACAGGGTCTGGACAATGAGCAGTTCTTC.